Listed here are 5 T cell receptor beta chains from one sample, sequenced in a study of regulatory T cells in long-lasting Graves disease. Time point defined: newly diagnosed GD, antithyroid drugs for less than 3 months. Researchers made the TCR library from RNA that was extracted from PBMCs. To make TCR beta libraries, researchers used iRepertoire HTBI primers and Arm-PCR of CDR3 regions. A single record per CDR3 protein comes from TCRdb applying MiXCR to the multiplex PCR reads. Of roughly 440,000 distinct CDR3 sequences in the sample, 15% to 20% were seen once. The sample was also reused in another study, on T cells in Graves' hyperthyroidism and ophthalmopathy.

Sample: peripheral blood mononuclear cells (PBMCs), taken at new diagnosis, from a patient treated with antithyroid drugs. The receptors stem from a woman between 18 and 29 years old with Graves disease.

Many counts were recorded for this clonotype. This chain links TRBV12-3 or TRBV12-4 with TRBJ2-1; 10 nucleotides line up with TRBD2. This CDR3 region has 15 residues. V shed 8 bases and J 6 bases; nucleotides not matched to a gene: 10. The CDR3 sequence is CASGSGRAVGNEQFF. CDR3 nucleotide sequence: TGTGCCAGCGGGAGCGGGAGGGCCGTAGGCAATGAGCAGTTCTTC.

This clonotype came up many times. The gene calls are TRBV7-3 and TRBJ2-3, with TRBD2 identical over 9 bases. Germline CDR1 SGHTA, CDR2 FQGTGA. V lost 5 bases to trimming and J lost 5 bases; unmatched junction nucleotides: 14. This CDR3 is built from 17 residues. The CDR3 loop is CASSLQVAGVMEDTQYF. CDR3 nucleotides: TGTGCCAGCAGCCTCCAAGTAGCGGGAGTAATGGAAGATACGCAGTATTTT.

In its sample, this clonotype was seen many times. The rearrangement uses TRBV2 and TRBJ2-7; the match to TRBD2 covers 11 bases. CDR1 and CDR2 from the germline V gene are SNHLY and FYNNEI. The CDR3 is 13 residues long. V lost 6 bases, J lost 3 bases, and 1 base stayed unmatched. CDR3 sequence reads: CASRLAGDYEQYF. The CDR3 DNA reads TGTGCCAGCAGACTAGCGGGAGACTACGAGCAGTACTTC.

This clonotype has at least ten counts. V gene TRBV3-1 combines with J gene TRBJ2-3; D call uncertain. CDR3 length: 14 residues. The germline V gene has CDR1 LGHDT and CDR2 YNNKEL (reference sequence). Trimming stripped 0 bases from V and 6 bases from J, with 10 bases between. The CDR3 DNA is TGTGCCAGCAGCCAAGATAGGCTAGTCGATACGCAGTATTTT. This gives the protein CASSQDRLVDTQYF.

This clonotype was seen only a few times. The chain couples TRBV2 to TRBJ2-5; D is uncertain. Trimming left V 6 bases short and J 7 bases short, with 18 bases between. This CDR3 region has 14 residues. Looked up from germline, CDR1 is SNHLY and CDR2 is FYNNEI. In nucleotides, the CDR3 is TGTGCCAGCAGGAAAACGATCCTTCTATCGACCCAGTACTTC. The encoded protein is CASRKTILLSTQYF.